This TCR beta chain was recorded in a study of T cells in Graves' hyperthyroidism and ophthalmopathy (dated by TCRdb to between 2018 and 2021). For the study in its entirety: Peripheral blood samples were taken at the time of initial diagnosis, prior to any treatment. Whether ophthalmopathy could be predicted prospectively was tested in an independent validation cohort made up of under 20 hyperthyroidism patients plus 17 patients who later progressed to ophthalmopathy. According to the paper, TCR Vbeta CDR3 sequencing was carried out on 135 peripheral blood samples, which came from over 40 ophthalmopathy, some 73 hyperthyroidism and roughly 17 progressor patients. After sampling, hyperthyroidism patients received methimazole starting at 30 mg daily, and ophthalmopathy patients received high-dose intravenous methylprednisolone. For training and testing, the 100 patients in the discovery cohort were randomly divided in a 7:3 ratio. Thyroid tissue and blood T-cell repertoires from roughly 6 Graves' hyperthyroidism patients were also compared in the study. To identify distinguishing TCR V-J signatures, a discovery cohort of around 100 patients was used, comprising 40 to 45 with Graves' ophthalmopathy and some 60 with stable Graves' hyperthyroidism.

Stable Graves' hyperthyroidism was defined as the absence of progression to ophthalmopathy over 18 months of follow-up. The hyperthyroidism patients were between 18 and 65 years old and newly diagnosed, with a disease duration of less than 2 months. Patients with uncontrolled infections, other autoimmune diseases, pregnancy or lactation were excluded. Diagnoses relied on clinical symptoms, serum thyroxine and TRAb, thyroid ultrasound and orbital computed tomography. PBMCs were separated from around 9.1 ml of fresh peripheral blood using Ficoll-Paque density gradient centrifugation. Total RNA was extracted with Trizol reagent, and quality was checked on an Agilent 2100 Bioanalyzer. Amplification of TCR beta CDR3 regions was carried out from RNA transcripts. The TCR CDR3 was subjected to a first round of RT-PCR using the HTBI primer set and the Qiagen OneStep RT-PCR kit. Libraries were constructed in a second round of multiplex PCR, after which size selection and purification were performed. Libraries were sequenced paired-end with 100 bp reads on an Illumina HiSeq2000. As for the authors' bioinformatics: SOAPnuke was used to process the raw data, removing reads that contained adapters or uncalled bases, had a mean Phred below 15, or lacked an exact match to the constant primer or identifier. High-quality paired reads were merged with COPE v1.2.5, and unique nucleotide sequences were defined as clonotypes. MiTCR v1.1 was used to align clonotypes to the IMGT TRBV, TRBD and TRBJ reference segments. The analysis included only V-J combinations with a frequency above 0.0001, which together covered 99% to 99.2% of the repertoires. A TCS score was defined as the ratio of F50 (clonal expansion) to E x V (chaos), with BLOSUM62-based TCRdist applied between CDR3 peptides within each V-J. Welch's t-statistics and random forest reduced around 550 V-J features to roughly 13, which were used in a naive Bayes classifier (R e1071). The public reads were reprocessed in TCRdb via fastp at Q25 and MiXCR, keeping in-frame beta chains. One record per CDR3 amino acid sequence lists the most common genes and DNA. Clone size and V and J calls follow TCRdb, not the original study. The sample table holds 400,000 to 500,000 distinct CDR3 sequences, of which approximately 15% were seen once. 15% to 20% of the sample lies in the top ten.

General findings and caveats noted by the study authors: A model built on a 13 V-J signature distinguished ophthalmopathy from stable hyperthyroidism, reaching 85% to 90% sensitivity and 81.08% specificity in cross-validation and 80%/75% in testing. Blood samples also contained most of the expanded thyroid clonotypes (frequency above 0.001), which suggests that blood repertoires may reflect thyroid immune responses. No statistical method was used to fix the sample size in advance, and group allocation was not hidden from the investigators. In validation, the model predicted progression to ophthalmopathy a median of approximately 6.6 months before onset, with approximately 68% sensitivity and 72.22% specificity.

A remark on this clonotype: The antigen it recognizes is unknown. There are no base qualities to consult, and no much larger clone falls within one base.

The CDR3 covers 14 residues, taking in both the cysteine and the phenylalanine. Only CDR3 DNA is held: 42 bases, read in frame from base 1. From the germline V gene (reference sequence), CDR1 is SEHNR and CDR2 is FQNEAQ. Cut back by 5 bases and 3 bases, the V and J ends lie 13 bases apart. This sequence originates from a woman between 18 and 30 years old with Graves' hyperthyroidism. The chain is assembled from TRBV7-9 and TRBJ1-2; the D gene is not confidently resolved. Specimen: blood. The CDR3 region has the sequence CASSPLGSHYGYTF. The nucleotide sequence reads as follows: TGTGCCAGCAGCCCCCTGGGATCCCACTATGGCTACACCTTC.